The 28 T cell receptor beta chains in this list originate from one sample, sequenced in a study of T-cell reconstitution after alpha-beta-depleted transplantation in children. Unique molecular identifiers were used to barcode this TCRbeta library. TCRdb reanalysed the PCR reads using MiXCR and keeps one entry per CDR3 protein. The sample shows about 300,000 distinct CDR3 sequences, around 10% of them seen only once. This specimen consisted of PBMCs, obtained before TCRalphabeta/CD19-depleted stem cell transplant. Source of these receptors: a boy younger than two with acute myeloid leukemia, due to receive a stem cell transplant.

This clonotype was seen at least ten times. Mismatch with germline at one junction end may stem from a read error. The chain employs TRBV7-7 and TRBJ2-3, with 9 bases matching TRBD2. This CDR3 contains 16 residues. Germline CDR1 and CDR2: SSHAT and FNYEAQ (reference sequence). This CDR3 is CASSPVAGGLTDTQYF. CDR3 in DNA: TGTGCTAGCAGCCCGGTCGCGGGGGGGCTTACAGATACGCAGTATTTT.

The chain carries TRBV12-3 or TRBV12-4 and TRBJ1-5, with D maybe TRBD1 (5 bases). Deletions cut 6 bases from V and 1 base from J, with 10 bases between. There are 14 residues in the CDR3. DNA for the CDR3: TGTGCCAGCAGGGCATGGGGGAGCAATCAGCCCCAGCATTTT. This encodes CASRAWGSNQPQHF.

This clonotype appeared many times. The rearrangement joins TRBV10-3 to TRBJ1-1; D unclear. The length of the CDR3 is 13 residues. With 2 bases removed from V and 2 bases from J, the gap between germline ends came to 6 bases. Germline lookup yields CDR1 ENHRY and CDR2 SYGVKD. In DNA form, the CDR3 reads TGTGCCATCAGTGAGACACGAAACACTGAAGCTTTCTTT. Residues: CAISETRNTEAFF.

This clonotype showed up many times. The chain employs TRBV12-3 or TRBV12-4 and TRBJ2-1; 14 bases are a match to TRBD2. The length of the CDR3 is 17 residues. Unmatched junction bases numbered 5, after V lost 0 bases and J lost 7 bases. CDR3 DNA sequence: TGTGCCAGCAGTTTAGCAAGGACTAGCGGGAGGTCAAATGAGCAGTTCTTC. Protein product: CASSLARTSGRSNEQFF.

This clonotype was seen ten or more times. V and J are TRBV5-1 and TRBJ2-7; possibly TRBD2 for D (6 bases). CDR1 and CDR2 (germline): SGHRS, YFSETQ. V dropped 0 bases and J dropped 3 bases, with 16 bases sitting between them. The CDR3 has 16 amino acids. CDR3 sequence (DNA): TGCGCCAGCAGCTTGGCCTCCGGACTAAGAGACTACGAGCAGTACTTC. As protein: CASSLASGLRDYEQYF.

There are many counts of this clonotype. The chain links TRBV12-3 or TRBV12-4 to TRBJ2-3; the match to TRBD2 covers 7 bases. This CDR3 region has 18 residues. Trimming at V came to 5 bases and at J to 0 bases, leaving 14 bases not matched to a gene. The CDR3 reads CASSPTPWGEGSTDTQYF. The CDR3 DNA reads TGTGCCAGCAGTCCGACCCCTTGGGGGGAGGGAAGCACAGATACGCAGTATTTT.

This clonotype has a count of ten or more. The genes are TRBV7-2 and TRBJ2-1, with 10 bases identical to TRBD2. The V segment lost 1 base and the J segment 10 bases; nucleotides outside the gene matches: 10. This CDR3 is built from 16 residues. Germline lookup yields CDR1 SGHTA and CDR2 FQGNSA. Here the CDR3 reads CASSLVGSSGSREQFF. The CDR3 bases are TGTGCCAGCAGCTTAGTAGGGTCTAGCGGGAGCCGAGAGCAGTTCTTC.

This clonotype appeared a few times. The chain carries TRBV6-5 and TRBJ2-2; D gene uncertain. This CDR3 region has 17 residues. The germline V and J ends were trimmed by 0 bases and 6 bases, with 17 bases remaining between them. Germline assignment: CDR1 MNHEY and CDR2 SVGAGI. The CDR3 sequence is CASSYSPQRRSAGELFF. The CDR3 DNA follows: TGTGCCAGCAGTTACTCGCCCCAGAGACGCAGTGCCGGGGAGCTGTTTTTT.

This clonotype showed up many times. The rearrangement links TRBV11-2 to TRBJ2-2; D may match TRBD1 or TRBD2 (6 bases each). CDR3 length: 16 residues. Germline V gene lookup returns CDR1 SGHAT and CDR2 FQNNGV. The V and J ends lost 4 bases and 3 bases respectively, with 15 bases between them. The DNA for the CDR3 is TGTGCCAGCAGCTACCTGGGGGGCGCGGACACCGGGGAGCTGTTTTTT. It encodes CASSYLGGADTGELFF.

This clonotype has at least ten counts. The rearrangement joins TRBV6-1 to TRBJ2-3; 7 positions agree with TRBD1. V shed 5 bases, J shed 5 bases, and the junction held 10 bases outside the gene matches. The CDR3 contains 15 residues. Germline values: CDR1 MNHNS, CDR2 SASEGT. The CDR3 here is CASSTGQVAGDTQYF. Here the CDR3 DNA reads TGTGCCAGCAGTACCGGACAGGTGGCAGGAGATACGCAGTATTTT.

This clonotype has ten or more counts. V gene TRBV4-3 combines with J gene TRBJ2-3, with no clear D. Germline V gene sequence: CDR1 LGHNA, CDR2 YSLEER. This CDR3 is 15 amino acids long. V lost 1 base to trimming and J lost 2 bases, with 10 bases between them. For the CDR3, the DNA is TGCGCCAGCAGCCAAGGCGGCTTATCCACAGATACGCAGTATTTT. Amino acid sequence: CASSQGGLSTDTQYF.

This chain connects TRBV20-1 to TRBJ2-3, with TRBD1 matching over 10 bases. V trimming: 3 bases; J trimming: 4 bases; junction bases outside the gene matches: 4. Germline lookup yields CDR1 DFQATT and CDR2 SNEGSKA (reference sequence). This CDR3 comprises 14 residues. The CDR3 region has the DNA TGCAGTGCTAGTGGTGACAGGGGGCCAGATACGCAGTATTTT. Its protein product is CSASGDRGPDTQYF.

This clonotype has only a few counts. This sequence joins TRBV7-9 and TRBJ2-7; D is perhaps TRBD2 (5 bases). V was shortened by 5 bases and J by 3 bases, with 11 bases between the two germline ends. The CDR3 runs to 13 residues. Per the germline V gene, CDR1 is SEHNR and CDR2 is FQNEAQ (reference sequence). Here the CDR3 DNA reads TGTGCCAGCAGCCCACCGGGGATCTACGAGCAGTACTTC. As protein: CASSPPGIYEQYF. The whole variable domain, remainder taken from reference TRBV7-9 and TRBJ2-7, is DTGVSQNPRHKITKRGQNVTFRCDPISEHNRLYWYRQTLGQGPEFLTYFQNEAQLEKSRLLSDRFSAERPKGSFSTLEIQRTEQGDSAMYLCASSPPGIYEQYFGPGTRLTVT.

This clonotype was observed many times. The gene calls are TRBV27 and TRBJ2-3; no clear D. From germline, CDR1 is MNHEY and CDR2 SMNVEV (reference sequence). The V and J ends lost 4 bases and 4 bases respectively, with 9 bases between them. The CDR3 totals 13 residues. CDR3 residues: CASSYLIADTQYF. In nucleotides, the CDR3 is TGTGCCAGCAGTTACCTCATTGCAGATACGCAGTATTTT.

This clonotype has ten or more counts. The V gene is TRBV9, the J gene TRBJ2-3, with 13 bases aligning to TRBD2. CDR3 length equals 17 residues. Germline-derived CDR1 and CDR2 are SGDLS and YYNGEE. Trimming cost V 0 bases and J 0 bases; bases outside gene matches: 1. The CDR3 nucleotides read TGTGCCAGCAGCGTAGGACTAGCGGGGGGTAGCACAGATACGCAGTATTTT. Translated, it gives CASSVGLAGGSTDTQYF.

This clonotype was counted only a few times. The rearrangement links TRBV18 to TRBJ2-3; 7 nucleotides line up with TRBD2. The V segment lost 3 bases and the J segment 1 base; nucleotides outside the gene matches: 4. Germline assignment: CDR1 KGHSH and CDR2 LQKENI. The CDR3 contains 15 residues. The DNA of the CDR3 is TGTGCCAGCTCACCTCTAGCGGTCGGCACAGATACGCAGTATTTT. Translation gives CASSPLAVGTDTQYF.

Worth noting for this clonotype: A much bigger clone sits one base away, suggesting this may be a read error. This chain connects TRBV20-1 to TRBJ2-7, with D possibly TRBD2 on 6 matching bases. Trimming left V 8 bases short and J 2 bases short, with 19 bases between. The CDR3 covers 14 residues. Germline V gene lookup returns CDR1 DFQATT and CDR2 SNEGSKA (reference sequence). CDR3 protein: CSSSGQTNPYEQYF. The CDR3 DNA is TGCAGTTCGAGCGGGCAAACTAATCCCTACGAGCAGTACTTC.

This clonotype was detected many times. CDR3 region: CSVGDGYTF. For the CDR3, the DNA is TGCAGCGTGGGGGACGGCTACACCTTC. V and J are TRBV29-1 and TRBJ1-2; weak D call: TRBD1 (5 bases). CDR1 and CDR2 (germline): SQVTM, ANQGSEA. This CDR3 spans 9 amino acids. V was cut by 6 bases and J by 8 bases, with 7 bases left in between.

This clonotype was counted many times. The chain has TRBV7-2 and TRBJ2-5; D unclear. This CDR3 contains 14 residues. Germline loops: CDR1 SGHTA, CDR2 FQGNSA. V was pared by 0 bases and J by 5 bases, with 10 bases between. CDR3 in amino acids: CASSLAGGVETQYF. The CDR3 DNA reads TGTGCCAGCAGCTTAGCCGGCGGAGTGGAGACCCAGTACTTC.

This clonotype was seen many times. The chain combines TRBV28 with TRBJ2-5; TRBD2 aligns across 11 bases. CDR3 size: 16 residues. The V segment lost 3 bases and the J segment 7 bases; nucleotides outside the gene matches: 10. Germline assignment: CDR1 MDHEN and CDR2 SYDVKM. Here the CDR3 reads CASSFSGGAQWRTQYF. In nucleotides, the CDR3 is TGTGCCAGCAGTTTTAGCGGGGGGGCGCAGTGGAGGACCCAGTACTTC.

The sample holds many counts of this clonotype. This chain uses TRBV20-1 with TRBJ2-5; tentative D call: TRBD1 (5 bases). This CDR3 has 11 residues. The V gene's germline CDR1 is DFQATT and CDR2 SNEGSKA (reference sequence). V was pared by 6 bases and J by 4 bases, with 9 bases between. The CDR3 loop is CSALQGETQYF. The CDR3 coding sequence is TGCAGTGCCCTGCAGGGAGAGACCCAGTACTTC.

There are many counts of this clonotype. The chain combines TRBV4-3 with TRBJ1-2; D perhaps matches TRBD1 (6 bases). Trimming left V 2 bases short and J 4 bases short, with 20 bases between. The CDR3 is made up of 17 amino acids. CDR1 is LGHNA and CDR2 is YSLEER in the germline V gene. In nucleotides, the CDR3 is TGCGCCAGCAGCCAAACCGCCCGACAGGCCGCGGTCTATGGCTACACCTTC. Translating it yields CASSQTARQAAVYGYTF.

This clonotype came up a few times. The chain employs TRBV12-3 or TRBV12-4 and TRBJ2-7; 14 positions agree with TRBD2. V lost 2 bases, J lost 0 bases, and 9 bases stayed unmatched. The CDR3 is 19 amino acids. This CDR3 reads CASSLTPTSGRAHSYEQYF. CDR3 nucleotide sequence: TGTGCCAGCAGTTTAACCCCGACTAGCGGGAGGGCCCACTCCTACGAGCAGTACTTC.

On this clonotype itself: A read error may be the cause here, since a much bigger clone is one base away. V gene TRBV7-9 combines with J gene TRBJ1-2; D gene ambiguous. The CDR3 is 12 residues long. CDR1 and CDR2 (germline): SEHNR, FQNEAQ (reference sequence). CDR3 in amino acids: CASSMDFFGFTF. In DNA form, the CDR3 reads TGTGCCAGCAGCATGGACTTCTTCGGCTTCACCTTC.

This clonotype has a count of ten or more. The CDR3 region is CSARQGAEKLFF. CDR3 bases: TGCAGTGCTCGACAGGGGGCAGAAAAACTGTTTTTT. V and J are TRBV20-1 and TRBJ1-4; 10 bases fit TRBD1. The CDR3 spans 12 residues. V shed 5 bases and J 8 bases; nucleotides not matched to a gene: 2. Germline V lookup: CDR1 DFQATT, CDR2 SNEGSKA (reference sequence).

CDR3 sequence reads: CASSPRTANTEAFF. The CDR3 bases are TGTGCCAGCAGCCCCCGGACAGCGAACACTGAAGCTTTCTTT. This rearrangement joins TRBV12-3 or TRBV12-4 to TRBJ1-1, with TRBD1 as a possible D gene (6 bases). CDR3 size: 14 residues. Trimming left V 6 bases short and J 1 base short, with 12 bases between.

Ten or more counts support this clonotype. The chain employs TRBV5-1 and TRBJ1-2, with a possible D match to TRBD1 (6 bases). The germline CDR1 and CDR2 sequences are SGHRS and YFSETQ. Trimming shortened V by 0 bases and J by 8 bases, and 17 bases separated the two germline ends. This CDR3 comprises 15 residues. For the CDR3, the DNA is TGCGCCAGCAGCTTGGAGTACCGGACAGTGAGCGGCTACACCTTC. It is translated as CASSLEYRTVSGYTF.

This clonotype was recorded many times. This chain links TRBV10-3 with TRBJ2-3; the D is unclear. In germline, CDR1 is ENHRY, CDR2 SYGVKD. The CDR3 loop spans 13 amino acids. Trimming took off 6 bases at V and 1 base at J, with 8 bases between the two ends. DNA for the CDR3: TGTGCCATCAGCCCCCAGGGCACAGATACGCAGTATTTT. This translates into CAISPQGTDTQYF.